The 31 T cell receptor beta chains listed next were all sequenced from one sample in a study of cytomegalovirus exposure and HLA in healthy donors. Sequencing was performed with immunoSEQ multiplex PCR; in TCRdb, only in-frame clones are kept and a portion is missing. The sample has about 140,000 clones, more than 75% seen once. The sequenced sample consisted of PBMCs. The receptors originated from a man aged 18 to 29 in good health and CMV-seropositive.

The chain employs TRBV6-1 and TRBJ2-2; weak D call: TRBD1 (6 bases). This CDR3 contains 14 residues. V was pared by 5 bases and J by 2 bases, with 9 bases between. Germline V CDR1 and CDR2: MNHNS, SASEGT. CDR3 bases: TGTGCCAGCAGTCTACAGGGAAACACCGGGGAGCTGTTTTTT. Translated, it gives CASSLQGNTGELFF.

The V call is TRBV5-8, the J call TRBJ1-5; 10 positions match TRBD1. J was trimmed by 1 base and V by 4 bases; bases with no gene match: 5. The CDR3 has 16 residues. The germline CDR1 and CDR2 sequences are SGHTS and YDEGEE. CDR3 sequence (DNA): TGTGCCAGCAGCCTAAGGACAGGGGGAAGCAATCAGCCCCAGCATTTT. Its protein is CASSLRTGGSNQPQHF.

V is TRBV2 and J is TRBJ2-5, with TRBD1 identical over 7 bases. This CDR3 is 13 amino acids long. The trim removed 4 bases at V and 2 bases at J, leaving 1 base unmatched. Germline V lookup: CDR1 SNHLY, CDR2 FYNNEI. The CDR3 protein is CASSVTGQETQYF. CDR3 DNA sequence: TGTGCCAGCAGTGTGACAGGGCAAGAGACCCAGTACTTC. The full variable domain, completed using reference TRBV2 and TRBJ2-5, is EPEVTQTPSHQVTQMGQEVILRCVPISNHLYFYWYRQILGQKVEFLVSFYNNEISEKSEIFDDQFSVERPDGSNFTLKIRSTKLEDSAMYFCASSVTGQETQYFGPGTRLLVL.

The rearrangement joins TRBV5-1 to TRBJ2-1; 10 nucleotides agree with TRBD2. CDR1 and CDR2 (germline): SGHRS, YFSETQ. This CDR3 is 17 amino acids long. Losses at the gene ends were 1 base for V and 0 bases for J; bases not matched to a gene: 4. As DNA, the CDR3 is TGCGCCAGCAGCTTGAGAGCGGGGGGGAACTCCTACAATGAGCAGTTCTTC. Its protein is CASSLRAGGNSYNEQFF.

The V and J genes are TRBV5-1 and TRBJ1-4; possible D gene TRBD1, 5 bases. CDR1 is SGHRS, CDR2 YFSETQ, per germline. V was cut by 6 bases and J by 3 bases, with 15 bases left in between. The CDR3 has 15 residues. CDR3 nucleotides: TGCGCCAGCAAGTCTACGGGGGGGTCTAATGAAAAACTGTTTTTT. Translated: CASKSTGGSNEKLFF.

This clone was seen once. This sequence joins TRBV5-1 and TRBJ2-1; 8 bases line up with TRBD1. Germline V gives CDR1 SGHRS, CDR2 YFSETQ. This CDR3 is built from 14 residues. The V gene end was trimmed by 5 bases and the J gene end by 6 bases; junction bases not matched to a gene: 7. This CDR3 is CASRRQGSINEQFF. The DNA for the CDR3 is TGCGCCAGCAGAAGACAGGGGTCTATCAATGAGCAGTTCTTC.

J is TRBJ2-2 and V is TRBV6-5; 9 nucleotides agree with TRBD1. The length of the CDR3 is 15 residues. The trim removed 5 bases at V and 3 bases at J, leaving 4 bases unmatched. CDR1 is MNHEY, CDR2 SVGAGI, per germline. In nucleotides, the CDR3 is TGTGCCAGCAGTCACAGGGGGCGGGACACCGGGGAGCTGTTTTTT. This sequence encodes CASSHRGRDTGELFF.

This clone showed up just once. V is TRBV18 and J is TRBJ1-5, with no clear D. The germline V gene encodes CDR1 KGHSH and CDR2 LQKENI. Trimming took off 3 bases at V and 2 bases at J, with 11 bases between the two ends. CDR3 length: 15 residues. CDR3 nucleotides: TGTGCCAGCTCACCGGAGGCAACGGGCAATCAGCCCCAGCATTTT. This encodes CASSPEATGNQPQHF.

The V and J genes are TRBV15 and TRBJ2-7, with 7 positions matching TRBD1. The CDR3 is 15 residues long. The germline gives CDR1 LNHNV, CDR2 YYDKDF (reference sequence). Losses at the gene ends were 1 base for V and 2 bases for J; bases not matched to a gene: 5. Written as DNA, the CDR3 is TGTGCCACCAGCAGAGCCCCGGGACAGACCTACGAGCAGTACTTC. Translating gives CATSRAPGQTYEQYF.

The chain carries TRBV9 and TRBJ2-1; D perhaps matches TRBD2 (6 bases). Germline V lookup: CDR1 SGDLS, CDR2 YYNGEE. V was trimmed by 4 bases and J by 4 bases, leaving 15 bases between them. The CDR3 extends over 15 amino acids. For the CDR3, the DNA is TGTGCCAGCAGCTCCAGCGGGCTAGATTACAATGAGCAGTTCTTC. This translates into CASSSSGLDYNEQFF. The whole variable domain, remainder taken from reference TRBV9 and TRBJ2-1, is DSGVTQTPKHLITATGQRVTLRCSPRSGDLSVYWYQQSLDQGLQFLIQYYNGEERAKGNILERFSAQQFPDLHSELNLSSLELGDSALYFCASSSSGLDYNEQFFGPGTRLTVL.

The V and J genes are TRBV11-2 and TRBJ1-4, with D possibly being TRBD1 (5 bases). Germline V gives CDR1 SGHAT, CDR2 FQNNGV. Trimming cost V 2 bases and J 7 bases, with 14 bases left between them. The CDR3 spans 15 residues. DNA for the CDR3: TGTGCCAGCAGCTTAACCGGGACGGGAGGTGAAAAACTGTTTTTT. Its translation: CASSLTGTGGEKLFF.

V is TRBV13 and J is TRBJ2-1; 8 bases are a match to TRBD2. V dropped 5 bases and J dropped 7; count of bases not matched to a gene: 4. This CDR3 comprises 13 residues. CDR1 is PRHDT, CDR2 FYEKMQ, per germline (reference sequence). Written as DNA, the CDR3 is TGTGCCAGCAGCGAGGGCGGGGGGAATGAGCAGTTCTTC. Translated: CASSEGGGNEQFF.

V and J are TRBV15 and TRBJ2-1; TRBD1 matches 9 bases. This CDR3 contains 16 residues. Looked up from germline, CDR1 is LNHNV and CDR2 is YYDKDF (reference sequence). Germline trimming cut 5 bases from V and 6 bases from J; bases unmatched to any gene: 11. As DNA, the CDR3 is TGTGCCACCAGCGGCTCCCGGGACAGGGAATCCAATGAGCAGTTCTTC. Translation: CATSGSRDRESNEQFF.

The rearrangement joins TRBV19 to TRBJ2-1; 11 bases agree with TRBD2. After removal of 8 bases from V and 9 bases from J, the junction contained 12 bases not matched to a gene. This CDR3 is built from 15 residues. Germline V gene lookup returns CDR1 LNHDA and CDR2 SQIVND (reference sequence). CDR3 sequence reads: CASSKPLAGDSEQFF. The CDR3 DNA sequence: TGTGCCAGTTCAAAACCACTAGCGGGAGACAGTGAGCAGTTCTTC.

The chain recombines TRBV11-3 with TRBJ2-3, with 7 positions matching TRBD2. Germline assignment: CDR1 SGHNT and CDR2 YENEEA. The CDR3 spans 13 residues. Trimming removed 5 bases from V and 6 bases from J; junction bases left unmatched: 5. DNA of the CDR3: TGTGCCAGCAGCGGGGAGGGCCCCGATACGCAGTATTTT. Its translation is CASSGEGPDTQYF.

This clone has only a few counts. The J gene is TRBJ1-6, the V gene TRBV11-2; no definite D call. This CDR3 contains 19 residues. Germline V gene lookup returns CDR1 SGHAT and CDR2 FQNNGV. V was clipped by 2 bases and J by 0 bases, with 17 bases between them. CDR3 loop: CASSLSASTASSYNSPLHF. The DNA of the CDR3 is TGTGCCAGCAGCTTATCTGCTTCGACGGCTAGCTCCTATAATTCACCCCTCCACTTT.

The chain joins TRBV5-4 to TRBJ2-5; 9 positions agree with TRBD1. V dropped 0 bases and J dropped 5; count of bases not matched to a gene: 8. There are 16 residues in the CDR3. Looked up from germline, CDR1 is SGHNT and CDR2 is YYREEE (reference sequence). CDR3 residues: CASSLGDREGHETQYF. CDR3 nucleotides: TGTGCCAGCAGCTTGGGGGACAGGGAAGGTCACGAGACCCAGTACTTC.

The chain recombines TRBV19 with TRBJ1-5, with TRBD1 identical over 10 bases. V lost 8 bases and J lost 5; bases outside the gene matches: 6. The length of the CDR3 is 14 residues. Germline V lookup: CDR1 LNHDA, CDR2 SQIVND (reference sequence). CDR3 sequence: CASGLTGGYQPQHF. In DNA form, the CDR3 reads TGTGCCAGTGGATTGACAGGGGGCTATCAGCCCCAGCATTTT.

The chain carries TRBV7-6 and TRBJ2-2; the D gene is possibly TRBD2 (5 bases). The CDR3 extends over 12 amino acids. Trimming cost V 9 bases and J 4 bases, with 9 bases left between them. From germline, CDR1 is SGHVS and CDR2 FNYEAQ. DNA of the CDR3: TGTGCCAGTGAGGCGGGCACCGGGGAGCTGTTTTTT. Residues: CASEAGTGELFF.

The rearrangement links TRBV27 to TRBJ2-2, with 7 bases aligning to TRBD1. The CDR3 runs to 13 residues. Germline V gene data show CDR1 as MNHEY and CDR2 as SMNVEV (reference sequence). V trimming: 7 bases; J trimming: 6 bases; junction bases outside the gene matches: 5. The CDR3 protein is CASTLQGSGELFF. DNA for the CDR3: TGTGCCAGCACCTTACAGGGGTCCGGGGAGCTGTTTTTT.

The V and J genes are TRBV5-8 and TRBJ2-4; perhaps TRBD2 as D (6 bases). Germline CDR1 reads SGHTS; CDR2 reads YDEGEE. The length of the CDR3 is 12 residues. V was pared by 4 bases and J by 16 bases, with 18 bases between. The CDR3 DNA sequence: TGTGCCAGCAGCAACGGCGGGTTCGGGGGATACTTC. Translation: CASSNGGFGGYF. The complete variable domain, with remaining parts taken from reference TRBV5-8 and TRBJ2-4, reads EAGVTQSPTHLIKTRGQQATLRCSPISGHTSVYWYQQALGLGLQFLLWYDEGEERNRGNFPPRFSGRQFPNYSSELNVNALELEDSALYLCASSNGGFGGYFGAGTRLSVL.

The gene calls are TRBV19 and TRBJ1-5; no definite D call. The CDR3 covers 14 residues. Trimming took 3 bases from V and 7 from J, leaving 13 bases between them. Germline V gives CDR1 LNHDA, CDR2 SQIVND (reference sequence). CDR3 amino acids: CASSIRSGDQPQHF. CDR3 DNA sequence: TGTGCCAGTAGTATCCGGTCAGGTGACCAGCCCCAGCATTTT. Filled out from reference TRBV19 and TRBJ1-5, the complete variable domain reads DGGITQSPKYLFRKEGQNVTLSCEQNLNHDAMYWYRQDPGQGLRLIYYSQIVNDFQKGDIAEGYSVSREKKESFPLTVTSAQKNPTAFYLCASSIRSGDQPQHFGDGTRLSIL.

This chain connects TRBV7-9 to TRBJ2-3, with 8 nucleotides matching TRBD1. The CDR3 spans 16 residues. The trim removed 6 bases at V and 0 bases at J, leaving 8 bases unmatched. CDR1 SEHNR and CDR2 FQNEAQ come from the germline V gene (reference sequence). CDR3 region: CASSLRTGLSTDTQYF. The CDR3 DNA is TGTGCCAGCAGTCTAAGGACAGGGCTGAGCACAGATACGCAGTATTTT.

The chain joins TRBV18 to TRBJ2-2, with TRBD1 as a possible D gene (6 bases). The V and J ends lost 3 bases and 5 bases respectively, with 13 bases between them. The CDR3 covers 15 residues. The germline gives CDR1 KGHSH, CDR2 LQKENI. In nucleotides, the CDR3 is TGTGCCAGCTCACCCACCTTCGACAGGACCGGGGAGCTGTTTTTT. It specifies CASSPTFDRTGELFF.

The CDR3 nucleotides are TGTGCCAGCAGTGAAAGACTAGCGGGTATGGAGACCCAGTACTTC. Translating it yields CASSERLAGMETQYF. The chain joins TRBV2 to TRBJ2-5; 10 bases align to TRBD2. The CDR3 is 15 amino acids. The trim removed 2 bases at V and 5 bases at J, leaving 5 bases unmatched. Germline V gene sequence: CDR1 SNHLY, CDR2 FYNNEI.

The chain joins TRBV12-5 to TRBJ1-1; maybe TRBD1 (6 bases). The germline CDR1 and CDR2 sequences are LGHNT and FRNRAP. Trimming stripped 1 base from V and 1 base from J, with 7 bases between. The CDR3 contains 14 residues. The CDR3 nucleotides are TGTGCTAGTGGTTTGGGGACAGAGAACACTGAAGCTTTCTTT. It encodes CASGLGTENTEAFF.

This clone has a single count. The chain has TRBV27 and TRBJ1-2; the match to TRBD1 covers 7 bases. Germline V gene data show CDR1 as MNHEY and CDR2 as SMNVEV (reference sequence). This CDR3 is built from 13 residues. With V trimmed by 7 bases and J by 8 bases, 10 bases remained unmatched. The chain's CDR3 is CASTRTGGGGYTF. CDR3 coding DNA: TGTGCCAGCACTCGGACAGGCGGGGGGGGCTACACCTTC.

The chain links TRBV6-4 to TRBJ1-6; 7 bases align to TRBD1. CDR3 length equals 14 residues. CDR1 MRHNA and CDR2 SNTAGT come from the germline V gene. V trimming: 6 bases; J trimming: 5 bases; junction bases outside the gene matches: 4. CDR3 protein: CASSPDRDNSPLHF. Written as DNA, the CDR3 is TGTGCCAGCAGCCCCGACAGGGATAATTCACCCCTCCACTTT.

This chain connects TRBV7-9 to TRBJ2-3, with D perhaps matching TRBD2 (5 bases). The CDR3 covers 15 residues. Trimming removed 5 bases at V and 0 bases at J, with 12 bases between. Germline CDR1 and CDR2: SEHNR and FQNEAQ (reference sequence). The CDR3: CASSQLGSSTDTQYF. Here the CDR3 DNA reads TGTGCCAGCAGCCAGTTGGGGAGTAGCACAGATACGCAGTATTTT.

The CDR3 is CASSLQGEGTNEKLFF. The CDR3 nucleotides read TGTGCCAGCAGTTTACAAGGGGAGGGTACTAATGAAAAACTGTTTTTT. This sequence joins TRBV27 and TRBJ1-4; TRBD1 is a possible D gene (5 bases). V was pared by 2 bases and J by 2 bases, with 12 bases between. CDR1 and CDR2 (germline): MNHEY, SMNVEV (reference sequence). This CDR3 comprises 16 residues.

The chain has TRBV2 and TRBJ2-6, with D unresolved. In germline, CDR1 is SNHLY, CDR2 FYNNEI. V lost 8 bases and J 1 base, leaving 6 bases between the germline ends. The CDR3 contains 13 residues. The CDR3 loop reads CASERSGANVLTF. CDR3 in DNA: TGTGCCAGCGAGAGATCTGGGGCCAACGTCCTGACTTTC.